Sequencing of this T cell receptor beta chain was carried out in a study of early T cells in non-severe SARS-CoV-2 infection. The study, taken as a whole, reports: Matching results from VDJdb favored anti-spike CD8 responses, leaving private and CD4 specificities undetected.

As for this clonotype: What it recognizes is unknown.

TCRdb reanalysed the 5' RACE reads using MiXCR and keeps one entry per CDR3 protein. The sample has 80,000 to 95,000 distinct CDR3 sequences, roughly 15% seen once. This CDR3 region has 13 residues. Germline values: CDR1 SGHDN, CDR2 FVKESK. V was clipped by 4 bases and J by 3 bases, with 10 bases between them. Here the sequenced sample was whole blood, taken at baseline. The rearrangement joins TRBV14 to TRBJ2-7, with D perhaps matching TRBD2 (6 bases). This TCR was sampled from an adult who was a healthcare worker with PCR-confirmed SARS-CoV-2 infection or an uninfected control (not recorded which). CDR3 DNA: TGTGCCAGCAGCCCCCGGGGGTTCTACGAGCAGTACTTC. Translated, it gives CASSPRGFYEQYF.